A single sample is the source of the 25 T cell receptor beta chains below, sequenced in a study of CD8 T cells in Susac syndrome. Random-hexamer reverse transcription was applied to roughly 0.45 to 1 ug RNA. MiXCR, applied by TCRdb to the immunoSEQ multiplex PCR reads, yields one record per CDR3 protein. The sample yields about 300,000 distinct CDR3 sequences, 89% seen once. What was sequenced was CD8+ T cells from PBMCs. These receptor sequences come from a human donor with multiple sclerosis.

This clonotype showed up just a few times. CDR3 DNA: TGTGCCAGCAGGATTGGATCCTACGAGCAGTACTTC. It translates to CASRIGSYEQYF. V and J are TRBV12-3 or TRBV12-4 and TRBJ2-7, with no clear D. The length of the CDR3 is 12 residues. Trimming removed 6 bases at V and 1 base at J, with 7 bases between.

J is TRBJ2-7 and V is TRBV6-1; weak D call: TRBD1 (6 bases). From germline, CDR1 is MNHNS and CDR2 SASEGT. The length of the CDR3 is 16 residues. Trimming stripped 2 bases from V and 0 bases from J, with 14 bases between. CDR3 DNA: TGTGCCAGCAGTGAATGGTCCAAGGGGGTCTCCTACGAGCAGTACTTC. Amino acid sequence: CASSEWSKGVSYEQYF.

V is TRBV20-1 and J is TRBJ2-7, with D possibly TRBD2 on 5 matching bases. The V and J ends lost 1 base and 2 bases respectively, with 9 bases between them. This CDR3 has 13 amino acids. Per the germline V gene, CDR1 is DFQATT and CDR2 is SNEGSKA (reference sequence). The CDR3 region has the DNA TGCAGTGCTAGAGCCGGGGTCACCTACGAGCAGTACTTC. It specifies CSARAGVTYEQYF.

This sequence joins TRBV7-2 and TRBJ2-7; D gene ambiguous. The CDR3 covers 12 residues. The germline gives CDR1 SGHTA, CDR2 FQGNSA. The V end was cut by 0 bases, the J end by 5 bases, with 5 bases between. The CDR3 reads CASSLAGDEQYF. CDR3 nucleotides: TGTGCCAGCAGCTTAGCAGGCGACGAGCAGTACTTC. Complete variable domain (other parts from reference TRBV7-2 and TRBJ2-7): GAGVSQSPSNKVTEKGKDVELRCDPISGHTALYWYRQSLGQGLEFLIYFQGNSAPDKSGLPSDRFSAERTGGSVSTLTIQRTQQEDSAVYLCASSLAGDEQYFGPGTRLTVT.

Here the CDR3 reads CASDRVPMDEQFF. Written as DNA, the CDR3 is TGTGCCAGCGACCGGGTCCCTATGGATGAGCAGTTCTTC. J is TRBJ2-1 and V is TRBV7-9; no clear D gene. V lost 8 bases, J lost 8 bases, and 16 bases lay in between. CDR1 is SEHNR, CDR2 FQNEAQ, per germline (reference sequence). The CDR3 consists of 13 residues.

The V gene is TRBV12-3 or TRBV12-4, the J gene TRBJ2-7; 9 positions match TRBD2. The ends lost 2 bases at V and 2 bases at J; junction bases unmatched: 4. CDR3 size: 15 residues. CDR3 nucleotides: TGTGCCAGCAGTTTATTCGCGGGAGGGCCCTACGAGCAGTACTTC. Encoded protein: CASSLFAGGPYEQYF.

This clonotype was seen only once. The rearrangement uses TRBV4-3 and TRBJ2-1; TRBD2 matches 9 bases. The germline V gene has CDR1 LGHNA and CDR2 YSLEER. V shed 0 bases, J shed 3 bases, and the junction held 9 bases outside the gene matches. The CDR3 covers 18 residues. CDR3 residues: CASSQEDLAGLDYNEQFF. DNA for the CDR3: TGCGCCAGCAGCCAAGAGGATCTAGCGGGACTCGACTACAATGAGCAGTTCTTC.

CDR3 bases: TGCGCCAGCAGCCAAGAACGGTCCCTACGCTCCTACAATGAGCAGTTCTTC. It translates to CASSQERSLRSYNEQFF. The V gene is TRBV4-3, the J gene TRBJ2-1; D remains unclear. Trimming shortened V by 0 bases and J by 0 bases, and 12 bases separated the two germline ends. The CDR3 has 17 amino acids. Germline V CDR1 and CDR2: LGHNA, YSLEER.

The chain carries TRBV29-1 and TRBJ1-2, with TRBD1 as a possible D gene (6 bases). The CDR3 sequence is 11 residues long. Germline V CDR1 and CDR2: SQVTM, ANQGSEA. V was shortened by 3 bases and J by 8 bases, with 10 bases between the two germline ends. The CDR3 DNA reads as TGCAGCGTTGACAGGGGTCGAGGCTACACCTTC. This sequence encodes CSVDRGRGYTF.

V and J are TRBV27 and TRBJ2-7; possible D gene TRBD1, 6 bases. Trimming took off 6 bases at V and 0 bases at J, with 15 bases between the two ends. Germline V gives CDR1 MNHEY, CDR2 SMNVEV (reference sequence). The length of the CDR3 is 15 residues. CDR3 DNA: TGTGCCAGCAGCTACCGAGGACAGAGCTCCTACGAGCAGTACTTC. This sequence encodes CASSYRGQSSYEQYF.

This chain uses TRBV28 with TRBJ2-7; 7 bases match TRBD1. Germline V lookup: CDR1 MDHEN, CDR2 SYDVKM. The J segment lost 3 bases and the V segment lost 4 bases, leaving 9 bases of the junction unmatched. There are 15 residues in the CDR3. The CDR3 sequence: CASSSGTVGFYEQYF. The DNA for the CDR3 is TGTGCCAGCAGTTCCGGGACAGTGGGATTCTACGAGCAGTACTTC.

The chain couples TRBV23-1 to TRBJ1-5; a weak D match, TRBD1 (5 bases). TRBV23-1 is reported as an ORF; its role is uncertain. Between the trimmed V and J ends, which lost 1 base and 7 bases, there was a span of 26 bases. CDR3 length: 19 amino acids. The CDR3 here is CASSQYPPWQGESRQPQHF. The CDR3 DNA sequence: TGCGCCAGCAGTCAATATCCCCCCTGGCAGGGTGAATCCCGCCAGCCCCAGCATTTT.

V usage is TRBV6-5 and J usage is TRBJ2-7; no firm D call. The CDR3 contains 15 residues. V lost 0 bases and J 3 bases, leaving 12 bases between the germline ends. Germline values: CDR1 MNHEY, CDR2 SVGAGI. CDR3 protein: CASSYSESLSYEQYF. CDR3 DNA sequence: TGTGCCAGCAGTTACTCAGAGTCCCTTAGCTACGAGCAGTACTTC.

The chain is built from TRBV28 and TRBJ2-7; D unresolved. Trimming took off 2 bases at V and 3 bases at J, with 5 bases between the two ends. Germline V lookup: CDR1 MDHEN, CDR2 SYDVKM. This CDR3 spans 12 amino acids. As DNA, the CDR3 is TGTGCCAGCAGTTTACGACTCTACGAGCAGTACTTC. Translated: CASSLRLYEQYF.

As for this clonotype: The junction differs from germline at one of its ends, possibly a read error. This chain joins TRBV27 and TRBJ1-1; TRBD1 aligns across 9 bases. Germline values: CDR1 MNHEY, CDR2 SMNVEV (reference sequence). CDR3 size: 16 residues. As DNA, the CDR3 is TGTGCCAGCAGTTTAGGGACAGGGTTATTGAACACTGGAGCTTTCTTT. Its protein is CASSLGTGLLNTGAFF.

The V call is TRBV9, the J call TRBJ2-2; tentative D call: TRBD2 (7 bases). Trimming pared 4 bases from V and 3 bases from J, leaving 13 bases between. Germline V gives CDR1 SGDLS, CDR2 YYNGEE. There are 15 residues in the CDR3. The CDR3 protein is CASSYGGGDTGELFF. DNA for the CDR3: TGTGCCAGCAGCTATGGAGGGGGGGACACCGGGGAGCTGTTTTTT.

The CDR3 loop reads CATSDLVSPDTQYF. CDR3 DNA: TGTGCCACCAGTGATTTGGTCTCCCCCGATACGCAGTATTTT. The chain carries TRBV24-1 and TRBJ2-3; the D is unclear. Trimming cost V 0 bases and J 6 bases, with 9 bases left between them. The germline gives CDR1 KGHDR, CDR2 SFDVKD. The CDR3 contains 14 residues.

This clonotype was found once. The chain links TRBV30 to TRBJ2-7; 7 bases are a match to TRBD2. Germline loops: CDR1 GTSNPN, CDR2 SVGIG (reference sequence). The ends lost 0 bases at V and 2 bases at J; junction bases unmatched: 7. The CDR3 has 15 residues. In DNA, the CDR3 is TGTGCCTGGAGTGTTGGAAGCGGGAAAGCCTACGAGCAGTACTTC. Its translation is CAWSVGSGKAYEQYF.

The chain is built from TRBV9 and TRBJ1-6, with D possibly being TRBD1 (6 bases). CDR1 and CDR2 (germline): SGDLS, YYNGEE. V lost 3 bases to trimming and J lost 7 bases, with 23 bases between them. The CDR3 is made up of 18 amino acids. The CDR3 region has the DNA TGTGCCAGCAGCGAGTCCGGCGCCCCAGGGGTATCAAATTCACCCCTCCACTTT. Translated: CASSESGAPGVSNSPLHF.

This clonotype was seen a handful of times. The V and J genes are TRBV5-6 and TRBJ2-7; D is uncertain. V was pared by 0 bases and J by 1 base, with 8 bases between. This CDR3 is built from 14 residues. Germline lookup yields CDR1 SGHDT and CDR2 YYEEEE. In DNA form, the CDR3 reads TGTGCCAGCAGCTTGGTTAGGGCTTCCTACGAGCAGTACTTC. Translating gives CASSLVRASYEQYF.

The V and J genes are TRBV30 and TRBJ2-7; D possibly matches TRBD1 or TRBD2 (5 bases each). CDR1 is GTSNPN, CDR2 SVGIG, per germline (reference sequence). V dropped 4 bases and J dropped 3 bases, with 13 bases sitting between them. The CDR3 spans 13 residues. CDR3 sequence (DNA): TGTGCCTGGACGAGACAGAGGGGCTACGAGCAGTACTTC. This sequence encodes CAWTRQRGYEQYF.

J is TRBJ2-7 and V is TRBV7-3, with 10 nucleotides matching TRBD1. Germline trimming cut 5 bases from V and 4 bases from J; bases unmatched to any gene: 8. The length of the CDR3 is 15 residues. CDR1 and CDR2 from the germline V gene are SGHTA and FQGTGA. For the CDR3, the DNA is TGTGCCAGCAGCCCAGACAGGGGGCAAGGGTACGAGCAGTACTTC. Translated, it gives CASSPDRGQGYEQYF.

The chain links TRBV20-1 to TRBJ2-1; D is ambiguous. Germline values: CDR1 DFQATT, CDR2 SNEGSKA (reference sequence). V lost 5 bases and J lost 0, with 14 bases in between. The CDR3 totals 15 residues. The CDR3 loop is CSAHEPSHSYNEQFF. The CDR3 nucleotides read TGCAGTGCTCATGAGCCGAGCCACTCCTACAATGAGCAGTTCTTC.

The genes are TRBV5-8 and TRBJ2-3; D is perhaps TRBD1 or TRBD2 (5 bases each). V shed 1 base and J shed 2 bases, with 11 bases lying between them. This CDR3 is built from 15 residues. Germline values: CDR1 SGHTS, CDR2 YDEGEE. The CDR3 is CASSLPGTVTDTQYF. Here the CDR3 DNA reads TGTGCCAGCAGCTTGCCCGGGACGGTCACAGATACGCAGTATTTT.

This clonotype was recorded only once. V and J are TRBV19 and TRBJ2-7; D remains unclear. Germline CDR1 is LNHDA and CDR2 is SQIVND (reference sequence). V was pared by 5 bases and J by 1 base, with 18 bases between. The CDR3 has 16 residues. As DNA, the CDR3 is TGTGCCAGTAGTCCGCTACTAAATCTGGGGTCCTACGAGCAGTACTTC. The encoded protein is CASSPLLNLGSYEQYF.